Listed below are T cell receptor beta chains from one sample, sequenced in a study of radiotherapy plus CTLA-4 blockade in lung cancer. The protocol was immunoSEQ multiplex PCR, while the TCRdb copy is restricted to in-frame clones and leaves out a portion. The sample lists nearly 95,000 clones; around 80% were seen once. The sample here was peripheral blood, taken from a patient treated with radiotherapy plus ipilimumab. The receptors stem from a human donor with non-small cell lung cancer that progressed on radiotherapy plus ipilimumab. Both conserved end residues are part of each CDR3.

TRBJ2-7 TRBV5-4 CASSPGSPTYEQYF
TRBJ1-4 TRBV10-3 CAISPRPRGSNEKLFF
TRBJ2-2 TRBV7-6 CAIRVAGELFF
TRBJ2-2 TRBV5-8 CASSFKRGHTGELFF
TRBJ1-5 TRBV19 CASSIDPGGEKPQHF
TRBJ2-3 TRBV5-1 CASSRGRGQGARTDTQYF
TRBJ2-5 TRBV5-4 CASSRTGSQETQYF
TRBJ2-3 TRBV14 CASLTSGSTDTQYF
TRBJ1-1 TRBV6-5 CATSGTGTEAFF
TRBJ1-2 TRBV5-1 CASSAGTGGGRVSGYTF
TRBJ2-4 TRBV6-1 CASSEATIGDIQYF
TRBJ1-2 TRBV10-1 CASSPHRVEGYTF
TRBJ2-1 TRBV6-5 CASSYTLDLLRGEQFF
TRBJ1-5 TRBV7-2 CASSLSGAGGFQPQHF
TRBJ2-3 TRBV7-3 CASSLGLKITDTQYF
TRBJ2-3 TRBV15 CATSRDPPDTQYF
TRBJ1-5 TRBV6-6 CASSPGSGNQPQHF
TRBJ2-3 TRBV11-2 CASRRTVVSTDTQYF
TRBJ2-1 TRBV9 CASSGANEQFF
TRBJ2-7 TRBV4-1 CASSQDRTSYEQYF
TRBJ2-5 TRBV21-1 CASTKVGETQYF
TRBJ2-5 TRBV18 CASSPGVQETQYF
TRBJ2-3 TRBV15 CATSRELGVGDTQYF
TRBJ2-3 TRBV9 CASSAWQGATDTQYF
TRBJ1-1 TRBV19 CASSKRGQGPSTEAFF
TRBJ2-5 TRBV5-4 CASSLNRAQETQYF
TRBJ2-1 TRBV5-1 CASSLDSGSYNEQFF
TRBJ2-7 TRBV7-9 CASSRGSSYEQYF
TRBJ2-1 TRBV10-2 CASSVDSPLNEQFF
TRBJ2-1 TRBV4-1 CASSHPRTVEQFF
TRBJ1-1 TRBV6-1 CASSVRGNTEAFF
TRBJ2-3 TRBV30 CAWSGFIGSGGDTQYF
TRBJ1-3 TRBV6-1 CASSIGRNTIYF
TRBJ2-2 TRBV4-1 CASSKGQGVGTGELFF
TRBJ2-7 TRBV5-1 CASSTLGPSYEQYF
TRBJ1-1 TRBV5-1 CASSLGVGAFF
TRBJ1-5 TRBV30 CAWGRTGNQPQHF
TRBJ2-2 TRBV5-1 CASSFLSPGSDTGELFF
TRBJ2-5 TRBV5-6 CASMAGLAQETQYF
TRBJ2-1 TRBV30 CAWSRIAGWYNEQFF
TRBJ2-7 TRBV29-1 CSVTDSLYGSEQYF
TRBJ1-5 TRBV18 CASSPRDRRRRQPQHF
TRBJ1-1 TRBV14 CASSQDQNTEAFF
TRBJ2-2 TRBV5-4 CASSLAGLAGEAGELFF
TRBJ2-1 TRBV7-7 CASSLTGLGTGVSNEQFF
TRBJ1-2 TRBV28 CASKPGDYGYTF
TRBJ2-3 TRBV21-1 CASSITHRTVSTDTQYF
TRBJ1-1 TRBV5-1 CASSLQGAEAFF
TRBJ2-5 TRBV7-3 CASSLRGTGRQETQYF
TRBJ1-1 TRBV7-9 CASSLVGEAFF